This is a list of T cell receptor beta chains from one sample in a study of PD-L1 blockade in urothelial cancer. Repertoires were generated with immunoSEQ multiplex PCR, while TCRdb's copy carries only in-frame clones and drops some. The sample consists of under 120,000 clones, 70% to 90% of them appearing once. The sequences come from PBMCs, collected around atezolizumab (anti-PD-L1) treatment. Every receptor here comes from a man aged 45-65 years with urothelial cancer. Both conserved end residues are part of each CDR3.

v_gene	CDR3aa
TRBV23-1	CASSQSKGERATNEKLFF
TRBV4-2	CASSQDLVTRGEKLFF
TRBV6-5	CASSKKGDSGYGYTF
TRBV18	CASSPGLGTDTQYF
TRBV5-1	CASSLGDRTAFF
TRBV5-4	CASSLAGTGVVTGELFF
TRBV7-7	CASSRTSGNTGELFF
TRBV11-2	CASSLVPGGRSDEQFF
TRBV5-6	CASSPGQLRGQPQHF
TRBV7-2	CASSSEASGRAREQYF
TRBV10-3	CAIRRLAGTYEQYF
TRBV6-6	CASSQGQAYNNSPLHF
TRBV15	CATSSFYEQYF
TRBV19	CASSSEEVYGGYTF
TRBV5-1	CASSRKRGGENYGYTF
TRBV27	CASSLSVQGADEQYF
TRBV7-9	CASSPDRGWDTQYF
TRBV19	CASSITSGRDEQFF
TRBV11-2	CASRPGRRVYNEQFF
TRBV5-4	CASSFDRANSPLHF
TRBV7-6	CASSLGGRDEQYF
TRBV28	CASSSGLAGSSYEQYF
TRBV2	CASSDVLDRGLF
TRBV7-9	CASSSGYQETQYF
TRBV7-3	CASSPGGPTNYGYTF
TRBV5-4	CASSYSVTYEQYF
TRBV21-1	CASRRQGAFPYF
TRBV4-1	CASSRERGTYEQYF
TRBV5-8	CASSRMGLAGVGPFF
TRBV28	CASSLDTEQYF
TRBV29-1	CSVQGTSSYNEQFF
TRBV30	CAWSLGVTGELFF
TRBV7-3	CASSFGTDPFTDTQYF
TRBV7-2	CASSLSGVSSYNEQFF
TRBV6-4	CASSVDGRALTGELFF
TRBV11-2	CASSFAGGYGYTF